This T cell receptor (beta chain) was identified in a study of shared clonotypes between healthy human individuals. In the authors' workflow: ImmunoSEQ gave junction-only sequences without quality scores, so filtering differed. Sequenced by immunoSEQ multiplex PCR; TCRdb stores in-frame clones only, minus some. That table gives V, J and clone size, and the DNA gave D and trimming. Of about 490,000 clones in the sample, 60% to 85% were seen once. Findings and limits, study-wide: It was the few donors that limited the genetic and exposure-history diversity represented. Specimens sampled were limited to blood, with tissue repertoires likely differing. Sequencing depth was a factor that was expected to affect clonotype sharing among donors.

The ends were cut back, 4 bases at V and 0 bases at J, with 7 bases in the middle. Germline CDR1 and CDR2: SNHLY and FYNNEI. This CDR3 comprises 13 residues. Points on this clone: The target antigen is unknown.

Sequencing was done on a sample of PBMCs. The receptor comes from a woman in her forties in good health. Some clones in this sample may be carry-over from other donors' samples. The chain has TRBV2 and TRBJ2-7; D not resolved. The CDR3 nucleotides are TGTGCCAGCAGTGTGGGCACCTCCTACGAGCAGTACTTC. It specifies CASSVGTSYEQYF.